What follows are 30 T cell receptor beta chains derived from one specimen sequenced in a study of identical twins. TCRdb processed the 5' RACE reads anew with MiXCR; each CDR3 protein has one entry. The data contain under 400,000 distinct CDR3 sequences, around 9% of them singletons. Input material: naive T cells sorted from blood. These receptors were collected from a woman between 45 and 65 years old in good health.

This clonotype was picked up a small number of times. V usage is TRBV6-5 and J usage is TRBJ1-1; D not certain. CDR3 length: 15 residues. CDR1 is MNHEY and CDR2 is SVGAGI in the germline V gene. Trimming pared 2 bases from V and 5 bases from J, leaving 15 bases between. The CDR3 region is CASSYEAGSRTEAFF. The CDR3 DNA is TGTGCCAGCAGTTACGAAGCGGGGTCGAGGACTGAAGCTTTCTTT.

This clonotype was detected many times. The J gene is TRBJ2-2, the V gene TRBV3-1; 9 positions agree with TRBD2. CDR1 and CDR2 (germline): LGHDT, YNNKEL (reference sequence). This CDR3 is 15 amino acids long. Losses at the gene ends were 7 bases for V and 5 bases for J; bases not matched to a gene: 8. In nucleotides, the CDR3 is TGTGCCAGCATCCTCGGGACTAGCCGGACCGGGGAGCTGTTTTTT. It encodes CASILGTSRTGELFF.

The chain recombines TRBV20-1 with TRBJ1-1, with D maybe TRBD1 (5 bases). The CDR3 is made up of 14 amino acids. The V gene's germline CDR1 is DFQATT and CDR2 SNEGSKA (reference sequence). Trimming stripped 6 bases from V and 1 base from J, with 15 bases between. The CDR3 DNA follows: TGCAGTGCGCACGACAGCGCTTCGAACACTGAAGCTTTCTTT. Protein: CSAHDSASNTEAFF.

J is TRBJ2-3 and V is TRBV4-2; 12 bases agree with TRBD2. V dropped 4 bases and J dropped 6; count of bases not matched to a gene: 5. Germline V gene data show CDR1 as LGHNA and CDR2 as YNFKEQ. This CDR3 spans 15 amino acids. CDR3 coding DNA: TGTGCCAGCAGCCGACTAGCGGGAGATGAGGATACGCAGTATTTT. It encodes CASSRLAGDEDTQYF.

Ten or more counts support this clonotype. The chain carries TRBV14 and TRBJ2-1; D possibly corresponds to TRBD1 (6 bases). CDR1 and CDR2 (germline): SGHDN, FVKESK. The CDR3 extends over 13 amino acids. V was shortened by 6 bases and J by 9 bases, with 15 bases between the two germline ends. The CDR3 is CASSPTGYGEQFF. The CDR3 DNA reads TGTGCCAGCAGTCCGACAGGATACGGTGAGCAGTTCTTC. The full variable domain, rest sourced from reference TRBV14 and TRBJ2-1, is EAGVTQFPSHSVIEKGQTVTLRCDPISGHDNLYWYRRVMGKEIKFLLHFVKESKQDESGMPNNRFLAERTGGTYSTLKVQPAELEDSGVYFCASSPTGYGEQFFGPGTRLTVL.

The V call is TRBV30, the J call TRBJ2-7; TRBD1 might be the D (6 bases). V was cut by 2 bases and J by 4 bases, with 18 bases left in between. Germline values: CDR1 GTSNPN, CDR2 SVGIG (reference sequence). This CDR3 spans 15 amino acids. The CDR3: CAWSRPRGAGYEQYF. CDR3 in DNA: TGTGCCTGGAGTCGCCCCAGGGGCGCAGGGTACGAGCAGTACTTC.

The CDR3 is CSVVENYEQYV. In DNA form, the CDR3 reads TGCAGCGTTGTTGAAAACTACGAGCAGTACGTC. V and J are TRBV29-1 and TRBJ2-7; no definite D call. The length of the CDR3 is 11 residues. Trimming pared 4 bases from V and 3 bases from J, leaving 7 bases between. CDR1 is SQVTM and CDR2 is ANQGSEA in the germline V gene.

This clonotype turned up a few times. The rearrangement uses TRBV27 and TRBJ2-1; 11 nucleotides align to TRBD2. The CDR3 totals 20 residues. Germline-derived CDR1 and CDR2 are MNHEY and SMNVEV (reference sequence). Germline trimming cut 5 bases from V and 7 bases from J; bases unmatched to any gene: 22. This chain's CDR3 is CASSPEPSPLAGGRWNEQFF. In DNA, the CDR3 is TGTGCCAGCAGTCCGGAACCTTCCCCCCTAGCGGGAGGACGGTGGAATGAGCAGTTCTTC.

The table lists this clonotype with many counts. V is TRBV4-1 and J is TRBJ1-2; TRBD1 matches at 7 bases. Germline lookup yields CDR1 MGHRA and CDR2 YSYEKL. V lost 4 bases to trimming and J lost 0 bases; unmatched junction nucleotides: 5. The CDR3 is 15 amino acids. This CDR3 reads CASSRPGQTNYGYTF. CDR3 coding DNA: TGCGCCAGCAGCCGACCGGGACAGACTAACTATGGCTACACCTTC.

Ten or more counts support this clonotype. This sequence joins TRBV20-1 and TRBJ1-3; D gene uncertain. CDR3 length: 13 amino acids. Per germline, CDR1 DFQATT and CDR2 SNEGSKA (reference sequence). Between the trimmed V and J ends, which lost 5 bases and 4 bases, there was a span of 12 bases. CDR3 sequence (DNA): TGCAGTGCTTCGGCGGGATCCGGAAACACCATATATTTT. Its protein product is CSASAGSGNTIYF.

The table lists this clonotype with many counts. V gene TRBV29-1 combines with J gene TRBJ2-2; no definite D call. V lost 4 bases to trimming and J lost 0 bases, with 9 bases between them. The germline CDR1 and CDR2 sequences are SQVTM and ANQGSEA. The CDR3 sequence is 14 residues long. This CDR3 is CSVAALANTGELFF. CDR3 bases: TGCAGCGTTGCGGCCCTTGCGAACACCGGGGAGCTGTTTTTT.

This clonotype was seen repeatedly, ten times or more. This rearrangement joins TRBV5-1 to TRBJ1-2; 8 positions match TRBD1. With 6 bases clipped from V and 8 bases from J, the junction kept 6 bases outside the gene matches. The CDR3 loop spans 12 amino acids. The V gene's germline CDR1 is SGHRS and CDR2 YFSETQ. CDR3 DNA sequence: TGCGCCAGCACGATGGACAGGGCCGGCTACACCTTC. Translated, it gives CASTMDRAGYTF.

The V and J genes are TRBV5-1 and TRBJ2-7, with D perhaps being TRBD1 or TRBD2 (5 bases each). CDR1 and CDR2 (germline): SGHRS, YFSETQ. Trimming removed 0 bases at V and 5 bases at J, with 12 bases between. The CDR3 is made up of 14 amino acids. In nucleotides, the CDR3 is TGCGCCAGCAGCTTGGTCAGGGAGAGCGACGAGCAGTACTTC. Translating it yields CASSLVRESDEQYF.

This clonotype was recorded a few times. CDR3 coding DNA: TGTGCCAGCAGTTTTTGGCAGGGTGGTCACAATGAGCAGTTCTTC. This sequence encodes CASSFWQGGHNEQFF. The rearrangement joins TRBV12-3 or TRBV12-4 to TRBJ2-1, with D possibly being TRBD1 (5 bases). This CDR3 comprises 15 residues. Trimming removed 3 bases from V and 5 bases from J, with 14 bases in between.

The V gene is TRBV20-1, the J gene TRBJ2-3; D tentatively reads TRBD1 or TRBD2 (5 bases each). Trimming left V 2 bases short and J 3 bases short, with 12 bases between. CDR1 is DFQATT, CDR2 SNEGSKA, per germline (reference sequence). This CDR3 contains 14 residues. The CDR3 spells CSARSGPTTDTQYF. CDR3 bases: TGCAGTGCTAGATCGGGGCCGACGACAGATACGCAGTATTTT.

This clonotype has just a few counts. V is TRBV6-1 and J is TRBJ2-1; D unclear. In germline, CDR1 is MNHNS, CDR2 SASEGT. This CDR3 region has 16 residues. Trimming took off 4 bases at V and 5 bases at J, with 18 bases between the two ends. CDR3 amino acids: CASSVRRLHLDNEQFF. DNA for the CDR3: TGTGCCAGCAGTGTCCGGCGTCTCCACCTCGACAATGAGCAGTTCTTC.

This clonotype appeared a few times. V usage is TRBV19 and J usage is TRBJ2-3; D is unresolved. V gave up 0 bases and J gave up 5 bases, with 6 bases separating them. The germline gives CDR1 LNHDA, CDR2 SQIVND (reference sequence). The CDR3 runs 13 residues. The CDR3 sequence: CASSIDQEDTQYF. Here the CDR3 DNA reads TGTGCCAGTAGTATAGATCAGGAAGATACGCAGTATTTT. Drawing the rest from reference TRBV19 and TRBJ2-3, the complete variable domain is DGGITQSPKYLFRKEGQNVTLSCEQNLNHDAMYWYRQDPGQGLRLIYYSQIVNDFQKGDIAEGYSVSREKKESFPLTVTSAQKNPTAFYLCASSIDQEDTQYFGPGTRLTVL.

The J gene is TRBJ1-3, the V gene TRBV4-1; TRBD1 is a possible D gene (5 bases). This CDR3 contains 16 residues. The V and J ends lost 1 base and 0 bases respectively, with 10 bases between them. Germline loops: CDR1 MGHRA, CDR2 YSYEKL. CDR3: CASSQVDSYSGNTIYF. CDR3 coding DNA: TGCGCCAGCAGCCAAGTTGACAGTTACTCTGGAAACACCATATATTTT.

This clonotype was picked up a small number of times. The chain has TRBV11-3 and TRBJ2-1; maybe TRBD1 (5 bases). With 4 bases removed from V and 2 bases from J, the gap between germline ends came to 12 bases. The CDR3 contains 15 residues. Germline loops: CDR1 SGHNT, CDR2 YENEEA. The CDR3 DNA sequence: TGTGCCAGCAGCTACCGGACAAACGCCTACAATGAGCAGTTCTTC. Translation gives CASSYRTNAYNEQFF. The full variable domain, with the rest looked up from reference TRBV11-3 and TRBJ2-1, is EAGVVQSPRYKIIEKKQPVAFWCNPISGHNTLYWYLQNLGQGPELLIRYENEEAVDDSQLPKDRFSAERLKGVDSTLKIQPAELGDSAVYLCASSYRTNAYNEQFFGPGTRLTVL.

The CDR3 DNA reads as TGCGCCAGCAGCGGAGGACAGGGACAAAACATTCAGTACTTC. Amino acid sequence: CASSGGQGQNIQYF. This sequence joins TRBV5-1 and TRBJ2-4, with TRBD1 matching over 8 bases. Germline CDR1 reads SGHRS; CDR2 reads YFSETQ. The CDR3 spans 14 residues. After removal of 4 bases from V and 5 bases from J, the junction contained 5 bases not matched to a gene.

This clonotype occurred many times. The J gene is TRBJ2-5, the V gene TRBV7-8; 8 bases fit TRBD1. Germline CDR1 reads SGHVS; CDR2 reads FQNEAQ. Trimming cost V 1 base and J 5 bases; bases outside gene matches: 9. This CDR3 has 16 residues. The CDR3: CASSLGRGQGAETQYF. Written as DNA, the CDR3 is TGTGCCAGCAGCTTAGGGCGTGGACAGGGTGCGGAGACCCAGTACTTC.

This clonotype was seen only a few times. The chain couples TRBV30 to TRBJ2-3, with D tentatively TRBD2 (6 bases). This CDR3 comprises 12 residues. CDR1 and CDR2 (germline): GTSNPN, SVGIG (reference sequence). V was cut by 2 bases and J by 13 bases, with 16 bases left in between. This CDR3 reads CAWSQSGTGEYF. The CDR3 DNA reads TGTGCCTGGAGTCAATCCGGGACGGGGGAGTATTTT.

This clonotype showed up just a few times. V gene TRBV4-2 combines with J gene TRBJ2-7, with D hard to call. Germline-derived CDR1 and CDR2 are LGHNA and YNFKEQ. This CDR3 comprises 15 residues. V lost 1 base, J lost 6 bases, and 16 bases lay in between. The CDR3, as DNA: TGTGCCAGCAGCCAAGGGCCAGCGTCTTATTCCGAGCAGTACGTC. This gives the protein CASSQGPASYSEQYV.

V gene TRBV21-1 combines with J gene TRBJ1-4. TRBV21-1 is described as a pseudogene. The length of the CDR3 is 16 residues. CDR3: CASSKVGGGDHEKLFF. The DNA of the CDR3 is TGTGCCAGCAGCAAAGTAGGTGGAGGGGACCACGAAAAACTGTTTTTT.

The table lists this clonotype with a few counts. CDR3 amino acids: CASCEGLAGRDEQFF. DNA for the CDR3: TGCGCCAGCTGTGAGGGACTAGCGGGAAGGGATGAGCAGTTCTTC. The chain carries TRBV5-1 and TRBJ2-1, with 13 bases that match TRBD2. The trim removed 7 bases at V and 8 bases at J, leaving 9 bases unmatched. Germline-derived CDR1 and CDR2 are SGHRS and YFSETQ. The CDR3 is 15 residues long. Together with reference TRBV5-1 and TRBJ2-1, the CDR3 gives the full variable domain: KAGVTQTPRYLIKTRGQQVTLSCSPISGHRSVSWYQQTPGQGLQFLFEYFSETQRNKGNFPGRFSGRQFSNSRSEMNVSTLELGDSALYLCASCEGLAGRDEQFFGPGTRLTVL.

This clonotype was observed a few times. The chain employs TRBV7-3 and TRBJ2-3; 7 bases match TRBD2. The CDR3 has 16 residues. V lost 5 bases to trimming and J lost 0 bases; unmatched junction nucleotides: 8. Germline V CDR1 and CDR2: SGHTA, FQGTGA. CDR3 sequence: CASSLLGGTSTDTQYF. The CDR3 DNA is TGTGCCAGCAGCCTTCTGGGAGGGACTAGCACAGATACGCAGTATTTT.

This clonotype was found many times. The chain links TRBV7-9 to TRBJ1-1, with a weak D call TRBD1 (6 bases). Trimming removed 5 bases from V and 6 bases from J, with 10 bases in between. Germline assignment: CDR1 SEHNR and CDR2 FQNEAQ (reference sequence). CDR3 length: 12 residues. CDR3 DNA: TGTGCCAGCAGCCTACGGACAGCTGAAGCTTTCTTT. Translation gives CASSLRTAEAFF.

This clonotype was seen repeatedly, ten times or more. The chain has TRBV25-1 and TRBJ2-1; perhaps D is TRBD1 or TRBD2 (5 bases each). The germline V and J ends were trimmed by 3 bases and 9 bases, with 15 bases remaining between them. Germline lookup yields CDR1 MGHDK and CDR2 SYGVNS. This CDR3 has 14 amino acids. This CDR3 reads CASSDYGSGGEQFF. The CDR3 DNA sequence: TGTGCCAGCAGTGATTATGGGAGTGGGGGTGAGCAGTTCTTC.

This clonotype was counted many times. The rearrangement uses TRBV25-1 and TRBJ1-5; no reliable D call. The germline CDR1 and CDR2 sequences are MGHDK and SYGVNS. The germline V and J ends were trimmed by 5 bases and 0 bases, with 11 bases remaining between them. The CDR3 runs 15 residues. The DNA of the CDR3 is TGTGCCAGCAGTTCAGGATCCTATAGCAATCAGCCCCAGCATTTT. The encoded protein is CASSSGSYSNQPQHF.

This clonotype was seen repeatedly, ten times or more. This rearrangement joins TRBV29-1 to TRBJ2-5; D uncertain. The CDR3 covers 11 residues. Germline CDR1 and CDR2: SQVTM and ANQGSEA. The V and J ends lost 1 base and 5 bases respectively, with 5 bases between them. CDR3 sequence (DNA): TGCAGCGTTGAAGTAGGGGAGACCCAGTACTTC. It codes for CSVEVGETQYF.